These 23 T cell receptor beta chains share one sample of origin, sequenced in a study of spatial heterogeneity in lung cancer (dated by TCRdb to 2018 to 2020). In light of the paper, this sample's time point label describes: sample taken at primary tumor resection. Library preparation used 5' RACE. These reads were obtained on a NextSeq 500. TCRdb reprocessed the public reads (quality trimming at Q25 with fastp, clone calling with MiXCR) and kept in-frame beta chains. Identical CDR3 proteins give one entry, which carries the most common genes and DNA. This sample gives around 7,800 distinct CDR3 sequences in total; roughly 8% of them show up just once. The ten largest clones add up to more than 4% of the sample. The antigens of these receptors remain unknown. Results and caveats for the whole study, not just this receptor: The number of expanded intratumoral alpha and beta TCRs correlated with the tumor nonsynonymous mutation count.

The source was lung tumor tissue, collected at surgery. Receptors were obtained from a male donor with early-stage non-small cell lung cancer.

This clonotype is termed medium-sized. The chain uses TRBV7-3 and TRBJ1-1, with D unresolved. V dropped 5 bases and J dropped 5 bases, with 15 bases sitting between them. The CDR3 is 14 residues long. The germline CDR1 and CDR2 sequences are SGHTA and FQGTGA. CDR3 nucleotides: TGTGCCAGCAGCCCAACACCCGGTGGTACTGAAGCTTTCTTT. It yields the protein CASSPTPGGTEAFF. The full variable domain, with the rest looked up from reference TRBV7-3 and TRBJ1-1, is GAGVSQTPSNKVTEKGKYVELRCDPISGHTALYWYRQSLGQGPEFLIYFQGTGAADDSGLPNDRFFAVRPEGSVSTLKIQRTERGDSAVYLCASSPTPGGTEAFFGQGTRLTVV.

This clonotype is labeled as medium-sized. This rearrangement joins TRBV7-2 to TRBJ1-6, with D maybe TRBD1 (6 bases). CDR1 is SGHTA, CDR2 FQGNSA, per germline. Trimming took 2 bases from V and 9 from J, leaving 8 bases between them. CDR3 length: 13 residues. The CDR3 spells CASSLRGTSPLHF. CDR3 nucleotide sequence: TGTGCCAGCAGCTTAAGGGGGACTTCACCCCTCCACTTT.

This clonotype is medium-sized. The chain has TRBV5-1 and TRBJ1-1; 9 bases are shared with TRBD1. Germline CDR1 is SGHRS and CDR2 is YFSETQ. The CDR3 runs 15 residues. V lost 3 bases, J lost 6 bases, and 9 bases stayed unmatched. The CDR3 DNA reads TGCGCCAGCAGCTATTCCGGGACAGGGCTTTCTGAAGCTTTCTTT. Translation: CASSYSGTGLSEAFF.

This clonotype rates as medium-sized. This sequence joins TRBV7-9 and TRBJ2-5; TRBD2 matches 12 bases. The CDR3 totals 15 residues. Trimming took 5 bases from V and 1 from J; bases not matched to a gene: 2. Per germline, CDR1 SEHNR and CDR2 FQNEAQ (reference sequence). CDR3 sequence (DNA): TGTGCCAGCAGCCCTAGCGGGAGGGCCCAAGAGACCCAGTACTTC. Translation gives CASSPSGRAQETQYF. The full variable domain, completed using reference TRBV7-9 and TRBJ2-5, is DTGVSQNPRHKITKRGQNVTFRCDPISEHNRLYWYRQTLGQGPEFLTYFQNEAQLEKSRLLSDRFSAERPKGSFSTLEIQRTEQGDSAMYLCASSPSGRAQETQYFGPGTRLLVL.

There are many counts of this clonotype. The chain links TRBV13 to TRBJ2-2; 9 bases agree with TRBD2. The CDR3 has 15 residues. Germline V gives CDR1 PRHDT, CDR2 FYEKMQ (reference sequence). The ends lost 3 bases at V and 1 base at J; junction bases unmatched: 0. Here the CDR3 reads CASSLTSGNTGELFF. The DNA for the CDR3 is TGTGCCAGCAGCTTGACTAGCGGGAACACCGGGGAGCTGTTTTTT.

This clonotype was observed many times. The chain carries TRBV29-1 and TRBJ2-5; the D gene is possibly TRBD2 (5 bases). CDR1 is SQVTM and CDR2 is ANQGSEA in the germline V gene. The V end was cut by 7 bases, the J end by 2 bases, with 11 bases between. This CDR3 has 12 amino acids. DNA for the CDR3: TGCAGCGCCCGAGGGCAGCAAGAGACCCAGTACTTC. It translates to CSARGQQETQYF.

V usage is TRBV6-5 and J usage is TRBJ1-1; D not certain. Germline loops: CDR1 MNHEY, CDR2 SVGAGI. The CDR3 runs to 13 residues. The V end lost 1 base, the J end lost 3 bases, and 6 bases lay between the germline ends. CDR3 protein: CASSYFGDTEAFF. CDR3 sequence (DNA): TGTGCCAGCAGTTACTTCGGGGACACTGAAGCTTTCTTT.

This clonotype counts as medium-sized. The rearrangement uses TRBV6-2 or TRBV6-3 and TRBJ2-1; D unclear. Trimming shortened V by 2 bases and J by 5 bases, and 10 bases separated the two germline ends. Germline values: CDR1 MNHEY, CDR2 SVGEGT. The CDR3 totals 14 residues. The CDR3 nucleotides are TGTGCCAGCAGTTACCCTCCCTCTGACAATGAGCAGTTCTTC. Translated, it gives CASSYPPSDNEQFF.

The table lists this clonotype with many counts. The chain employs TRBV11-2 and TRBJ2-3; 7 bases match TRBD2. The CDR3 totals 17 residues. Germline V gene sequence: CDR1 SGHAT, CDR2 FQNNGV. J gave up 0 bases and V 0 bases, and 6 bases lay outside the gene matches. CDR3 region: CASSLEILAASTDTQYF. CDR3 coding DNA: TGTGCCAGCAGCTTAGAGATCCTAGCGGCTAGCACAGATACGCAGTATTTT.

By share, this clonotype ranks as medium-sized. This chain uses TRBV20-1 with TRBJ2-1, with D unresolved. V was cut by 6 bases and J by 6 bases, with 18 bases left in between. The CDR3 is made up of 14 amino acids. Germline assignment: CDR1 DFQATT and CDR2 SNEGSKA (reference sequence). The CDR3 nucleotides read TGCAGTGCAGTGGGTAGCACAATCGGCAATGAGCAGTTCTTC. It specifies CSAVGSTIGNEQFF.

Within the sample, this clonotype is medium-sized. The CDR3 nucleotides are TGCAGTGCTAAGTGGGGAAATAGCAATCAGCCCCAGCATTTT. Translation: CSAKWGNSNQPQHF. The chain couples TRBV20-1 to TRBJ1-5; D gene uncertain. Looked up from germline, CDR1 is DFQATT and CDR2 is SNEGSKA (reference sequence). The CDR3 has 14 amino acids. Trimming shortened V by 4 bases and J by 0 bases, and 10 bases separated the two germline ends.

Points on this clonotype: A much larger clone differs from this one at a single base, so this may be a read error. The chain carries TRBV7-2 and TRBJ2-7; 11 nucleotides agree with TRBD2. The ends lost 4 bases at V and 6 bases at J; junction bases unmatched: 8. The germline V gene has CDR1 SGHTA and CDR2 FQGNSA. CDR3 size: 15 residues. The CDR3 coding sequence is TGTGCCAGCAGCTCCTTAGCGGGAGGGGCTTCCGAGCAGTACTTC. Residues: CASSSLAGGASEQYF. The entire variable domain, with the rest obtained from reference TRBV7-2 and TRBJ2-7, is as follows: GAGVSQSPSNKVTEKGKDVELRCDPISGHTALYWYRQSLGQGLEFLIYFQGNSAPDKSGLPSDRFSAERTGGSVSTLTIQRTQQEDSAVYLCASSSLAGGASEQYFGPGTRLTVT.

This clonotype is labeled as medium-sized. The rearrangement links TRBV6-2 or TRBV6-3 to TRBJ2-5; either TRBD1 or TRBD2 may supply D (5 bases each). Germline assignment: CDR1 MNHEY and CDR2 SVGEGT. The CDR3 is 20 residues long. The V and J ends lost 0 bases and 5 bases respectively, with 28 bases between them. In DNA form, the CDR3 reads TGTGCCAGCAGTTACTCCGGGGTAGGGGAAGCTGGAGGCTGGTCGGAGACCCAGTACTTC. It specifies CASSYSGVGEAGGWSETQYF.

This clonotype is termed medium-sized (0.01 to 0.1%). The V and J genes are TRBV4-2 and TRBJ2-7, with 8 bases that match TRBD2. J was trimmed by 5 bases and V by 0 bases; bases with no gene match: 6. Germline V gene lookup returns CDR1 LGHNA and CDR2 YNFKEQ. The CDR3 has 15 amino acids. Here the CDR3 DNA reads TGTGCCAGCAGCCAAGATGAGCGAGCGGGAGACGAGCAGTACTTC. It codes for CASSQDERAGDEQYF.

By sample share, this clonotype is medium-sized (0.01 to 0.1%). The chain joins TRBV21-1 to TRBJ2-7; TRBD1 was called by the table and not checked on the DNA. TRBV21-1 is marked as a pseudogene. CDR3 length: 16 residues. The CDR3 sequence: CASSKALTGGRYEQYF. The CDR3 bases are TGTGCCAGCAGCAAAGCCCTAACAGGGGGGAGGTACGAGCAGTACTTC.

By proportion, this clonotype is medium-sized. The gene calls are TRBV2 and TRBJ1-5; tentatively, D is TRBD1 (6 bases). This CDR3 has 15 amino acids. CDR1 is SNHLY, CDR2 FYNNEI, per germline. Trimming removed 10 bases from V and 0 bases from J, with 16 bases in between. Here the CDR3 reads CATSKDRDSNQPQHF. The DNA of the CDR3 is TGTGCCACCTCCAAGGACAGAGATAGCAATCAGCCCCAGCATTTT.

This clonotype was seen repeatedly, ten times or more. This sequence joins TRBV7-3 and TRBJ2-2, with 8 bases matching TRBD2. The V segment lost 1 base and the J segment 7 bases; nucleotides outside the gene matches: 5. CDR1 and CDR2 from the germline V gene are SGHTA and FQGTGA. This CDR3 contains 15 residues. The DNA of the CDR3 is TGTGCCAGCAGCTTAAGTAGCGGGGTCCACGGGGAGCTGTTTTTT. Translation gives CASSLSSGVHGELFF. The variable domain in full, with the rest retrieved from reference TRBV7-3 and TRBJ2-2, is GAGVSQTPSNKVTEKGKYVELRCDPISGHTALYWYRQSLGQGPEFLIYFQGTGAADDSGLPNDRFFAVRPEGSVSTLKIQRTERGDSAVYLCASSLSSGVHGELFFGEGSRLTVL.

This clonotype was counted many times. The chain uses TRBV11-2 and TRBJ2-3; the D gene is possibly TRBD2 (6 bases). Germline V gene data show CDR1 as SGHAT and CDR2 as FQNNGV. The CDR3 extends over 15 amino acids. Trimming removed 5 bases at V and 3 bases at J, with 15 bases between. CDR3 coding DNA: TGTGCCAGCAGCGGGTTGCGCGGGAAGACAGATACGCAGTATTTT. Its translation: CASSGLRGKTDTQYF.

This clonotype was observed many times. The J gene is TRBJ1-4, the V gene TRBV6-6; D unclear. The ends were cut back, 8 bases at V and 7 bases at J, with 14 bases in the middle. The V gene's germline CDR1 is MNHNY and CDR2 SVGAGI (reference sequence). There are 13 residues in the CDR3. The CDR3 DNA reads as TGTGCCAGCGGAAGGGCCGACGGTGAAAAACTGTTTTTT. Protein product: CASGRADGEKLFF.

The chain recombines TRBV4-1 with TRBJ2-7; TRBD1 aligns across 9 bases. The germline V gene has CDR1 MGHRA and CDR2 YSYEKL. The CDR3 sequence is 15 residues long. V was pared by 2 bases and J by 6 bases, with 8 bases of the junction left unmatched. CDR3 sequence reads: CASSQSGTGRAEQYF. The CDR3 bases are TGCGCCAGCAGCCAATCCGGGACAGGGAGGGCCGAGCAGTACTTC.

This clonotype was recorded a few times. The germline gene is not matched at one end of the junction; a read error may be the cause. The chain couples TRBV5-4 to TRBJ1-4, with D possibly TRBD1 on 6 matching bases. Looked up from germline, CDR1 is SGHNT and CDR2 is YYREEE (reference sequence). This CDR3 comprises 14 residues. The CDR3 is CVSSADRYNEKLFF. CDR3 nucleotides: TGTGTCAGCAGCGCGGACAGATATAATGAAAAACTGTTTTTT.

By sample share, this clonotype is medium-sized. The V gene is TRBV12-3 or TRBV12-4, the J gene TRBJ2-1, with D tentatively TRBD2 (6 bases). This CDR3 comprises 15 residues. V was shortened by 3 bases and J by 9 bases, with 18 bases between the two germline ends. The CDR3 DNA sequence: TGTGCCAGCAGTTTCGACCGACTGCGGGACGCTGAGCAGTTCTTC. Its protein product is CASSFDRLRDAEQFF.

This clonotype was detected many times. V is TRBV5-5 and J is TRBJ2-7, with a possible D match to TRBD1 (6 bases). V was shortened by 0 bases and J by 1 base, with 17 bases between the two germline ends. Germline-derived CDR1 and CDR2 are SGHKS and YYEKEE (reference sequence). This CDR3 region has 17 residues. CDR3 protein: CASSLGVQGSLSYEQYF. CDR3 nucleotides: TGTGCCAGCAGCTTGGGGGTACAGGGCAGTTTATCCTACGAGCAGTACTTC.